A selection of T cell receptor beta chains follows, all from one sample in a study of technical replicates of blood from a handful of donors. The data were produced by immunoSEQ multiplex PCR, yet TCRdb's version contains in-frame clones alone and is incomplete. The sample holds 80,000 or so clones; about 96% are singletons and the top ten take 0.2%. The sample comprised T cells isolated from PBMCs. All receptors come from a human donor in good health. CDR3s include the opening cysteine and the closing phenylalanine or tryptophan. D genes are given only for firm matches. Some rows mark clone size as missing; the rest say once, few, many or name a class of expanded clone.

CDR3: CASSHRTGQGYEQYF; DNA: TGTGCCAGCAGCCATAGAACGGGACAGGGGTACGAGCAGTACTTC; size: NA; D: TRBD1; V: TRBV13; J: TRBJ2-7
CDR3: CASSVNFNEQFF; DNA: TGTGCCAGCAGCGTAAACTTCAATGAGCAGTTCTTC; size: NA; D: NA; V: TRBV28; J: TRBJ2-1
CDR3: CASSWGGGPLTPRELFF; DNA: TGTGCCAGCAGCTGGGGCGGGGGGCCATTAACCCCAAGGGAGCTGTTTTTT; size: NA; D: TRBD2; V: TRBV5-4; J: TRBJ2-2
CDR3: CASSGTGGVYTF; DNA: TGTGCCAGCAGCGGGACAGGGGGCGTCTACACCTTC; size: NA; D: TRBD1; V: TRBV7-9; J: TRBJ1-2
CDR3: CASSLEAGTGGPDTQYF; DNA: TGTGCCAGCAGCTTAGAGGCGGGGACAGGGGGCCCAGATACGCAGTATTTT; size: NA; D: TRBD1; V: TRBV7-6; J: TRBJ2-3
CDR3: CASSQGLRDRAYNEQFF; DNA: TGCGCCAGCAGCCAAGGCCTACGGGACAGAGCCTACAATGAGCAGTTCTTC; size: NA; D: TRBD1; V: TRBV4-1; J: TRBJ2-1
CDR3: CASSFGSTGGDGYTF; DNA: TGTGCCAGCAGCTTCGGCTCGACAGGGGGCGATGGCTACACCTTC; size: NA; D: TRBD1; V: TRBV7-9; J: TRBJ1-2
CDR3: CASSPPGSHEKLFF; DNA: TGTGCCAGCTCACCCCCGGGGAGTCATGAAAAACTGTTTTTT; size: NA; D: NA; V: TRBV18; J: TRBJ1-4
CDR3: CASSQSGNREQFF; DNA: TGTGCCAGCAGCCAATCAGGGAATCGAGAGCAGTTCTTC; size: NA; D: NA; V: TRBV5-8; J: TRBJ2-1
CDR3: CASSEYGGSSYNEQFF; DNA: TGTGCCAGCAGTGAATACGGGGGGAGCTCCTACAATGAGCAGTTCTTC; size: once; D: TRBD2; V: TRBV2; J: TRBJ2-1
CDR3: CASSWLAANTGELFF; DNA: TGTGCCAGTAGTTGGCTAGCGGCGAACACCGGGGAGCTGTTTTTT; size: NA; D: TRBD2; V: TRBV19; J: TRBJ2-2
CDR3: CASSSGQGLSGYTF; DNA: TGCGCCAGCAGCTCCGGACAGGGTCTGAGTGGCTACACCTTC; size: NA; D: TRBD1; V: TRBV5-1; J: TRBJ1-2
CDR3: CASSESGQGKETQYF; DNA: TGTGCCAGCAGTGAATCTGGACAGGGGAAAGAGACCCAGTACTTC; size: NA; D: TRBD1; V: TRBV25-1; J: TRBJ2-5
CDR3: CASSLELNTEAFF; DNA: TGTGCCAGCAGCTTGGAGCTCAACACTGAAGCTTTCTTT; size: NA; D: NA; V: TRBV5-4; J: TRBJ1-1
CDR3: CAISGAGGRTGELFF; DNA: TGTGCCATCAGCGGAGCGGGAGGAAGGACCGGGGAGCTGTTTTTT; size: once; D: TRBD2; V: TRBV10-3; J: TRBJ2-2
CDR3: CASSLVGWRGLRNTEAFF; DNA: TGTGCCAGCAGCTTAGTAGGTTGGAGGGGGCTGAGGAACACTGAAGCTTTCTTT; size: NA; D: TRBD1; V: TRBV7-9; J: TRBJ1-1
CDR3: CASSHRRTDTQYF; DNA: TGTGCCAGCAGCCACCGGCGGACAGATACGCAGTATTTT; size: once; D: NA; V: TRBV5-6; J: TRBJ2-3
CDR3: CASSPVAGGPRNEQFF; DNA: TGTGCCAGCAGTCCGGTAGCGGGAGGGCCTCGGAATGAGCAGTTCTTC; size: NA; D: TRBD2; V: TRBV27; J: TRBJ2-1
CDR3: CASSLWGPNTEAFF; DNA: TGCGCCAGCAGCTTATGGGGCCCGAACACTGAAGCTTTCTTT; size: NA; D: NA; V: TRBV5-1; J: TRBJ1-1
CDR3: CASSVAGQGNSPLHF; DNA: TGTGCCAGCAGCGTCGCGGGACAGGGTAATTCACCCCTCCACTTT; size: NA; D: TRBD1; V: TRBV11-2; J: TRBJ1-6
CDR3: CAVQGQSYSGANVLTF; DNA: TGTGCCGTACAGGGACAGTCTTACTCTGGGGCCAACGTCCTGACTTTC; size: NA; D: TRBD1; V: TRBV5-4; J: TRBJ2-6
CDR3: CASSAGRQGSTEAFF; DNA: TGTGCCAGCAGCGCCGGACGGCAGGGCTCGACTGAAGCTTTCTTT; size: once; D: NA; V: TRBV9; J: TRBJ1-1
CDR3: CASGRTVVNTEAFF; DNA: TGTGCCAGCGGCCGGACAGTTGTGAACACTGAAGCTTTCTTT; size: NA; D: NA; V: TRBV6-5; J: TRBJ1-1
CDR3: CASSQKQGQETQYF; DNA: TGTGCCAGCAGCCAAAAACAGGGCCAAGAGACCCAGTACTTC; size: NA; D: NA; V: TRBV7-9; J: TRBJ2-5
CDR3: CASSGTASSYEQYF; DNA: TGTGCCAGCAGTGGGACAGCAAGCTCCTACGAGCAGTACTTC; size: NA; D: NA; V: TRBV2; J: TRBJ2-7
CDR3: CATVGRRSQETQYF; DNA: TGTGCCACCGTCGGTAGGAGATCTCAAGAGACCCAGTACTTC; size: NA; D: NA; V: TRBV28; J: TRBJ2-5
CDR3: CASSEESGGQETQYF; DNA: TGTGCCAGCAGTGAAGAAAGCGGGGGGCAAGAGACCCAGTACTTC; size: once; D: TRBD2; V: TRBV6-1; J: TRBJ2-5
CDR3: CASRFPGGASNQPQHF; DNA: TGTGCCAGCAGATTCCCTGGAGGGGCGAGCAATCAGCCCCAGCATTTT; size: NA; D: NA; V: TRBV28; J: TRBJ1-5
CDR3: CASSEQNRLNEKLFF; DNA: TGTGCCAGCAGTGAACAAAACAGGTTAAATGAAAAACTGTTTTTT; size: NA; D: NA; V: TRBV6-1; J: TRBJ1-4
CDR3: CASSFLTELTGELFF; DNA: TGTGCCAGCAGTTTTCTGACAGAGCTCACCGGGGAGCTGTTTTTT; size: NA; D: NA; V: TRBV28; J: TRBJ2-2
CDR3: CASSLHFDGYTF; DNA: TGTGCCAGCAGCTTACATTTTGATGGCTACACCTTC; size: NA; D: NA; V: TRBV7-9; J: TRBJ1-2
CDR3: CASGKKDTPNTEAFF; DNA: TGTGCCAGCGGAAAGAAGGACACACCGAACACTGAAGCTTTCTTT; size: NA; D: NA; V: TRBV14; J: TRBJ1-1
CDR3: CASSFGMPYGYTF; DNA: TGTGCCAGCAGCTTTGGCATGCCCTATGGCTACACCTTC; size: NA; D: NA; V: TRBV5-4; J: TRBJ1-2
CDR3: CASSFRGHSYQPQHF; DNA: TGTGCCAGCAGCTTCAGGGGGCATAGTTATCAGCCCCAGCATTTT; size: NA; D: TRBD1; V: TRBV5-8; J: TRBJ1-5
CDR3: CASSQDRLAEETQYF; DNA: TGTGCCAGCAGCCAAGATCGACTAGCAGAAGAGACCCAGTACTTC; size: NA; D: TRBD2; V: TRBV14; J: TRBJ2-5
CDR3: CASSLFLGGNEQFF; DNA: TGTGCCAGCAGTTTATTTCTCGGGGGCAATGAGCAGTTCTTC; size: NA; D: NA; V: TRBV27; J: TRBJ2-1
CDR3: CASSLLGFRVPEKLFF; DNA: TGTGCCAGCAGTTTATTGGGTTTTCGGGTACCTGAAAAACTGTTTTTT; size: NA; D: NA; V: TRBV28; J: TRBJ1-4
CDR3: CASSLRAPYEQYF; DNA: TGTGCCAGCAGTTTGAGGGCTCCCTACGAGCAGTACTTC; size: NA; D: NA; V: TRBV28; J: TRBJ2-7
CDR3: CASSPINTGNTGELFF; DNA: TGTGCCAGCTCACCTATTAATACAGGGAACACCGGGGAGCTGTTTTTT; size: NA; D: NA; V: TRBV18; J: TRBJ2-2
CDR3: CSARGRDRSYF; DNA: TGCAGTGCTAGGGGGCGTGACAGGTCTTACTTC; size: once; D: NA; V: TRBV20-1; J: TRBJ2-7
CDR3: CASIPLREAIRAEQYF; DNA: TGTGCCAGCATCCCCCTCCGGGAGGCGATCCGTGCCGAGCAGTACTTC; size: NA; D: TRBD2; V: TRBV2; J: TRBJ2-7
CDR3: CASDWGLAGKEQYF; DNA: TGTGCCAGCGACTGGGGACTAGCGGGAAAGGAGCAGTACTTC; size: once; D: TRBD2; V: TRBV6-1; J: TRBJ2-7
CDR3: CASSLDQYGYTF; DNA: TGCGCCAGCAGCTTGGATCAGTATGGCTACACCTTC; size: NA; D: NA; V: TRBV5-1; J: TRBJ1-2
CDR3: CASSVGRGGRKETQYF; DNA: TGTGCCAGCAGCGTAGGCAGGGGCGGACGAAAGGAGACCCAGTACTTC; size: NA; D: NA; V: TRBV9; J: TRBJ2-5
CDR3: CASSLGQGRGHQPQHF; DNA: TGTGCCAGCAGCTTAGGTCAAGGCAGGGGCCATCAGCCCCAGCATTTT; size: NA; D: NA; V: TRBV7-9; J: TRBJ1-5
CDR3: CASSEALEAQYF; DNA: TGTGCCAGCTCTGAGGCCTTGGAGGCCCAGTACTTC; size: NA; D: NA; V: TRBV28; J: TRBJ2-5
CDR3: CASSLSSGVNTGELFF; DNA: TGTGCCAGCAGCTTATCAAGCGGGGTGAACACCGGGGAGCTGTTTTTT; size: NA; D: TRBD2; V: TRBV7-2; J: TRBJ2-2
CDR3: CASSPPTGTDTQYF; DNA: TGTGCCAGCAGCCCTCCGACAGGCACAGATACGCAGTATTTT; size: NA; D: NA; V: TRBV5-4; J: TRBJ2-3
CDR3: CASSLRRDKGDTQYF; DNA: TGTGCCAGCAGCTTGCGGCGGGATAAAGGGGATACGCAGTATTTT; size: NA; D: NA; V: TRBV7-9; J: TRBJ2-3
CDR3: CASWTVGGLYGYTF; DNA: TGTGCCAGTTGGACAGTCGGGGGGCTATATGGCTACACCTTC; size: NA; D: NA; V: TRBV2; J: TRBJ1-2
CDR3: CASSYTDRVSYGYTF; DNA: TGTGCCAGCAGTTACACGGACAGGGTCTCTTATGGCTACACCTTC; size: NA; D: TRBD1; V: TRBV6-5; J: TRBJ1-2
CDR3: CASSLPDKSTDTQYF; DNA: TGTGCCAGCAGCCTACCCGATAAGTCCACAGATACGCAGTATTTT; size: NA; D: NA; V: TRBV11-2; J: TRBJ2-3